This paragraph covers one T cell receptor beta chain sequence. Its antigen is unidentified. The table came from immunoSEQ multiplex PCR; TCRdb's copy has only in-frame clones and leaves some out. Of about 24,000 clones in the sample, roughly 87% are singletons; the top ten hold 4.5%. The CDR3 contains 14 residues. V was pared by 5 bases and J by 2 bases, with 10 bases between. CDR1 and CDR2 from the germline V gene are SNHLY and FYNNEI. This entry comes from a study of chemoradiotherapy in HPV16-positive cancers. The study's findings and limits: HPV-responsive T-cell expansion during chemoradiotherapy was linked to improved recurrence-free survival in HPV16-positive patients.

This chain joins TRBV2 and TRBJ1-5; D might be TRBD1 (5 bases). The sample was blood, taken from a patient who underwent chemoradiotherapy. The TCR originated in a human donor with HPV-associated anogenital cancer. Here the CDR3 DNA reads TGTGCCAGCAGTCAGGGCGTCGGCAATCAGCCCCAGCATTTT. Translating gives CASSQGVGNQPQHF.